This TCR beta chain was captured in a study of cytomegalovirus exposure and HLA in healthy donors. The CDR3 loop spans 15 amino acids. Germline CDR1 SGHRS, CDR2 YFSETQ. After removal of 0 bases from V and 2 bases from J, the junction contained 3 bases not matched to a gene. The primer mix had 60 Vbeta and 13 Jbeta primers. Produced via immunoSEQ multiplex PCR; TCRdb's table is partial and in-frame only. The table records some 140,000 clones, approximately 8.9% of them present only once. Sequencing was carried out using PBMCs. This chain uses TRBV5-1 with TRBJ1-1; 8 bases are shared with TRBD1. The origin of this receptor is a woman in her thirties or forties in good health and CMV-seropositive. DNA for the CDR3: TGCGCCAGCAGCTTGGCCCCAGGGGGCAACACTGAAGCTTTCTTT. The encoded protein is CASSLAPGGNTEAFF.